Listed here are 6 T cell receptor beta chains from one sample, sequenced in a study of T cells in Graves' hyperthyroidism and ophthalmopathy (dated by TCRdb to about 2019). Libraries were prepared through multiplex PCR. For sequencing, an Illumina HiSeq 2000 was employed. Amplification of TCR beta CDR3 regions was carried out from RNA transcripts. A first-round RT-PCR of the TCR CDR3 used the HTBI primer set with the Qiagen OneStep RT-PCR kit. The public reads were reanalyzed by TCRdb: fastp trimming at Q25, MiXCR alignment, in-frame beta chains only. For every CDR3 protein sequence, its rows merge into one entry that carries the most common genes and DNA. The sample table holds approximately 350,000 distinct CDR3 sequences, of which 15% were seen once. The top ten clonotypes cover roughly a fifth of the sample. Sequencing used blood. The receptors derive from a woman aged 55 to 70 with Graves' ophthalmopathy.

This clonotype was observed many times. The rearrangement uses TRBV7-2 and TRBJ2-7, with 10 bases fitting TRBD2. The length of the CDR3 is 16 residues. V gave up 3 bases and J gave up 7 bases; unmatched junction bases: 12. Germline CDR1 is SGHTA and CDR2 is FQGNSA. CDR3 in amino acids: CASSFSSGRGGGEQYF. The CDR3 DNA reads as TGTGCCAGCAGCTTTTCTAGCGGGAGAGGGGGGGGTGAGCAGTACTTC. The complete variable domain, with remaining parts taken from reference TRBV7-2 and TRBJ2-7, reads GAGVSQSPSNKVTEKGKDVELRCDPISGHTALYWYRQSLGQGLEFLIYFQGNSAPDKSGLPSDRFSAERTGGSVSTLTIQRTQQEDSAVYLCASSFSSGRGGGEQYFGPGTRLTVT.

This clonotype was seen repeatedly, ten times or more. The V call is TRBV20-1, the J call TRBJ2-3; D possibly corresponds to TRBD2 (6 bases). The CDR3 spans 15 residues. Germline-derived CDR1 and CDR2 are DFQATT and SNEGSKA (reference sequence). The CDR3 DNA reads as TGCACTCCTAACTTCAGGCGGAGGGCTTCAGATACGCAGTATTTT. As protein: CTPNFRRRASDTQYF.

This clonotype appeared many times. The V and J genes are TRBV2 and TRBJ2-2; weak D call: TRBD2 (5 bases). This CDR3 contains 15 residues. Deletions cut 6 bases from V and 4 bases from J, with 15 bases between. Looked up from germline, CDR1 is SNHLY and CDR2 is FYNNEI. The CDR3 DNA reads TGTGCCAGCAGGGCCGCTAGCCCGGGCACCGGGGAGCTGTTTTTT. The encoded protein is CASRAASPGTGELFF.

The sample holds many counts of this clonotype. This chain links TRBV6-2 or TRBV6-3 with TRBJ1-2, with no clear D. CDR1 and CDR2 from the germline V gene are MNHEY and SVGEGT. V was pared by 5 bases and J by 8 bases, with 12 bases between. The CDR3 is 12 residues long. Here the CDR3 reads CASSTPGWGYTF. In DNA, the CDR3 is TGTGCCAGCAGTACGCCGGGGTGGGGCTACACCTTC.

The CDR3 region has the DNA TGCAGTGCTAGAGATGGGTCGGCTCAGGGGCTTAAAGAAAAACTGTTTTTT. It yields the protein CSARDGSAQGLKEKLFF. This sequence joins TRBV20-1 and TRBJ1-4; the D gene is possibly TRBD1 (6 bases). This CDR3 is 17 amino acids long. V was trimmed by 0 bases and J by 8 bases, leaving 22 bases between them. Germline-derived CDR1 and CDR2 are DFQATT and SNEGSKA (reference sequence).

There are a few counts of this clonotype. The rearrangement links TRBV28 to TRBJ1-2; the D is unclear. CDR3 length: 13 residues. The V end was cut by 4 bases, the J end by 7 bases, with 13 bases between. In germline, CDR1 is MDHEN, CDR2 SYDVKM. The CDR3 DNA reads TGTGCCAGCAGTTCGTCGGGCAGAGTTGGCTACACCTTC. Translated: CASSSSGRVGYTF.